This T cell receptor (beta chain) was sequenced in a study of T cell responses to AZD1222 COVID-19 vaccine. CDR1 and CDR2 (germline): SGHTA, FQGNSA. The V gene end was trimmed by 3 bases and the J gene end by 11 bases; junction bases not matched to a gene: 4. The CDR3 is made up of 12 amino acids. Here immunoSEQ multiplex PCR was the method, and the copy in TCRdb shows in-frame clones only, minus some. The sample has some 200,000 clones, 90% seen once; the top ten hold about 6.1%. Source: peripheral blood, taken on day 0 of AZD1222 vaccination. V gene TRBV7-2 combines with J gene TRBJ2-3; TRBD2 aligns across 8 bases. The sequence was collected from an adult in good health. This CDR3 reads CASSFDGTRQYF. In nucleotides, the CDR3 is TGTGCCAGCAGCTTTGACGGGACTAGGCAGTATTTT.